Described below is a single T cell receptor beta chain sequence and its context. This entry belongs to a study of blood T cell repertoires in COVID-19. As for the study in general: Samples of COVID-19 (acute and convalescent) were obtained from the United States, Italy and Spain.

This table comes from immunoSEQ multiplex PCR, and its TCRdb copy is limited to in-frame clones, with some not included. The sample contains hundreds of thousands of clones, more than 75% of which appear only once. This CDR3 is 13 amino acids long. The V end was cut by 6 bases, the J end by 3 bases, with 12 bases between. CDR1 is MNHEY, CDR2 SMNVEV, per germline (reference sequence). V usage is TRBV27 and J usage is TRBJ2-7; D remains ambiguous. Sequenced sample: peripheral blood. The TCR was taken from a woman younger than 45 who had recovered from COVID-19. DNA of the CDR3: TGTGCCAGCAGCACTCTAGAAAACTACGAGCAGTACTTC. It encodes CASSTLENYEQYF.